What follows are 2 T cell receptor beta chains derived from one specimen sequenced in a study of vaccination and CD4 T cells after COVID-19. Described treatment: roughly 10-day PBMC culture with coronavirus spike peptide pools or control peptides (ViraFEST assay). Their antigens are not known. Scientists ran DNA taken from cultured CD4+ T cells through the Oncomine TCR Beta short-read assay for sequencing. Via MiXCR, TCRdb re-called the PCR reads, giving one row per CDR3 protein. The sample lists 12,000 or so distinct CDR3 sequences; approximately 50% were seen once. The sample taken for sequencing was CD4+ T cells from blood, cultured in vitro. The receptors originated from a human donor who had recovered from COVID-19.

The rearrangement joins TRBV28 to TRBJ2-3; the D gene is possibly TRBD1 (6 bases). The CDR3 is made up of 14 amino acids. V was cut by 6 bases and J by 3 bases, with 13 bases left in between. The germline CDR1 and CDR2 sequences are MDHEN and SYDVKM. CDR3 loop: CASRQQGGTDTQYF. The CDR3 DNA reads as TGTGCCAGCAGGCAACAGGGCGGGACAGATACGCAGTATTTT.

The chain has TRBV25-1 and TRBJ1-5, with 9 bases aligning to TRBD1. In germline, CDR1 is MGHDK, CDR2 SYGVNS. After removal of 4 bases from V and 4 bases from J, the junction contained 17 bases not matched to a gene. The CDR3 covers 19 residues. The CDR3: CASSVIRDRVFSWNQPQHF. CDR3 in DNA: TGTGCCAGCAGTGTAATCCGGGACAGGGTATTTTCATGGAATCAGCCCCAGCATTTT.